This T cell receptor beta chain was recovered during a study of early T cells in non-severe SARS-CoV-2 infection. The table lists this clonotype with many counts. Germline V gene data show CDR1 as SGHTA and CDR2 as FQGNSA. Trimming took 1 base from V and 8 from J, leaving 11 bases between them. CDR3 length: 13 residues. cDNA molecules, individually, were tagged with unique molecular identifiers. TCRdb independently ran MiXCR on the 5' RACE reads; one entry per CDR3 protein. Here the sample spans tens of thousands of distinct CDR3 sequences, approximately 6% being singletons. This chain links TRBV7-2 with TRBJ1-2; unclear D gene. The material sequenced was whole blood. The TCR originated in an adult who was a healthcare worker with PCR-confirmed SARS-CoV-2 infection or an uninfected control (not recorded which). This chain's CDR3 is CASSLEGSIGYTF. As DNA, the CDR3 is TGTGCCAGCAGCTTAGAAGGGTCTATCGGCTACACCTTC.